Shown below are 23 T cell receptor beta chains from a single sample sequenced in a study of cytomegalovirus exposure and HLA in healthy donors. The PCR had 60 Vbeta and 13 Jbeta primers. Measured with immunoSEQ multiplex PCR; TCRdb has only the in-frame clones, and not every one. Counted here are about 140,000 clones, 77% occurring once; the ten biggest clones make up approximately 5%. Sequencing input: PBMCs. Receptor source: a woman in her fifties or sixties in good health and CMV-seronegative.

This chain connects TRBV29-1 to TRBJ2-1; the match to TRBD2 covers 10 bases. Germline CDR1 is SQVTM and CDR2 is ANQGSEA. After removal of 7 bases from V and 6 bases from J, the junction contained 15 bases not matched to a gene. CDR3 length: 16 amino acids. In DNA form, the CDR3 reads TGCAGCGCTGAGCGGGGATTAGCGGGGGGATCCAATGAGCAGTTCTTC. This encodes CSAERGLAGGSNEQFF.

The V and J genes are TRBV2 and TRBJ2-3, with 11 bases fitting TRBD2. CDR3 size: 16 residues. The trim removed 11 bases at V and 0 bases at J, leaving 10 bases unmatched. Germline V CDR1 and CDR2: SNHLY, FYNNEI. The CDR3 region has the DNA TGTGCCGTTGTGAGAGCTAGCGGGGGGAGCACAGATACGCAGTATTTT. Its translation is CAVVRASGGSTDTQYF.

The V call is TRBV9, the J call TRBJ1-5; no reliable D call. CDR3 length: 14 amino acids. Germline CDR1 and CDR2: SGDLS and YYNGEE. V lost 4 bases and J 0 bases, leaving 8 bases between the germline ends. The CDR3 protein is CASSPRGSNQPQHF. The DNA for the CDR3 is TGTGCCAGCAGCCCCCGCGGTAGCAATCAGCCCCAGCATTTT.

The rearrangement links TRBV15 to TRBJ2-1; tentatively, D is TRBD1 (5 bases). The CDR3 totals 13 residues. Germline V gene sequence: CDR1 LNHNV, CDR2 YYDKDF (reference sequence). V was trimmed by 4 bases and J by 12 bases, leaving 16 bases between them. CDR3 nucleotide sequence: TGTGCCACCAGCAAGGAATTCAGGGTACGGCAGTTCTTC. This codes for CATSKEFRVRQFF.

The chain recombines TRBV4-1 with TRBJ2-4; 8 bases are shared with TRBD2. Trimming cost V 4 bases and J 6 bases; bases outside gene matches: 5. The CDR3 extends over 14 amino acids. In germline, CDR1 is MGHRA, CDR2 YSYEKL. The CDR3 nucleotides are TGCGCCAGCAGCCGGGGACTAGACGGAAACATTCAGTACTTC. It specifies CASSRGLDGNIQYF.

The gene calls are TRBV10-3 and TRBJ1-1; 9 bases fit TRBD1. J was trimmed by 8 bases and V by 9 bases; bases with no gene match: 10. The CDR3 runs 13 residues. CDR1 ENHRY and CDR2 SYGVKD come from the germline V gene. CDR3 loop: CAIVGTGSSEAFF. As DNA, the CDR3 is TGTGCCATTGTCGGGACAGGGTCCTCAGAAGCTTTCTTT.

The V and J genes are TRBV7-2 and TRBJ2-7; TRBD2 is a possible D gene (5 bases). Deletions cut 5 bases from V and 1 base from J, with 15 bases between. Per the germline V gene, CDR1 is SGHTA and CDR2 is FQGNSA. This CDR3 contains 15 residues. CDR3 DNA: TGTGCCAGCAGCCCCGGGGTGGCGGTTTCCTACGAGCAGTACTTC. Protein product: CASSPGVAVSYEQYF.

The chain recombines TRBV28 with TRBJ1-1, with 9 bases lining up with TRBD1. The CDR3 sequence is 14 residues long. Germline CDR1 MDHEN, CDR2 SYDVKM. Trimming removed 4 bases from V and 6 bases from J; junction bases left unmatched: 6. In nucleotides, the CDR3 is TGTGCCAGCAGTTCGGACAGGGGAGTAGCTGAAGCTTTCTTT. Protein sequence: CASSSDRGVAEAFF.

The CDR3 nucleotides read TGCAGCGTTGATAAGGGGTACCAAGAGACCCAGTACTTC. Encoded protein: CSVDKGYQETQYF. V gene TRBV29-1 combines with J gene TRBJ2-5; tentative D call: TRBD1 (5 bases). The CDR3 spans 13 residues. Deletions cut 3 bases from V and 0 bases from J, with 8 bases between. CDR1 and CDR2 (germline): SQVTM, ANQGSEA.

This rearrangement joins TRBV19 to TRBJ2-5; 11 nucleotides line up with TRBD2. V was pared by 3 bases and J by 5 bases, with 5 bases of the junction left unmatched. This CDR3 has 15 amino acids. Per germline, CDR1 LNHDA and CDR2 SQIVND (reference sequence). The CDR3 is CASSILAGGQETQYF. CDR3 sequence (DNA): TGTGCCAGTAGTATTCTAGCGGGGGGCCAGGAGACCCAGTACTTC.

The chain joins TRBV19 to TRBJ2-7, with TRBD1 identical over 8 bases. V shed 4 bases and J 4 bases; nucleotides not matched to a gene: 9. CDR3 size: 15 residues. CDR1 LNHDA and CDR2 SQIVND come from the germline V gene (reference sequence). The CDR3: CASSNGQGREYEQYF. The DNA of the CDR3 is TGTGCCAGTAGTAATGGACAGGGAAGAGAGTACGAGCAGTACTTC.

The chain links TRBV29-1 to TRBJ1-1; D is possibly TRBD1 (6 bases). Trimming removed 4 bases from V and 4 bases from J, with 22 bases in between. CDR1 is SQVTM, CDR2 ANQGSEA, per germline. The CDR3 is 16 amino acids. CDR3 region: CSVGRFKQGGSTEAFF. The CDR3 DNA reads as TGCAGCGTTGGGCGCTTTAAACAGGGAGGGAGCACTGAAGCTTTCTTT.

The V call is TRBV28, the J call TRBJ2-3; D perhaps matches TRBD2 (6 bases). CDR3 size: 15 residues. Germline assignment: CDR1 MDHEN and CDR2 SYDVKM. Trimming took off 6 bases at V and 0 bases at J, with 13 bases between the two ends. The CDR3 is CASSRSGVSTDTQYF. DNA of the CDR3: TGTGCCAGCAGCCGATCGGGGGTTAGCACAGATACGCAGTATTTT.

Comment on this clone: An end of the junction differs from the germline gene, which may be a read error. Other DNA sequences of this sample code for an identical CDR3. The chain is built from TRBV10-3 and TRBJ2-7; 7 nucleotides line up with TRBD1. There are 13 residues in the CDR3. Germline V gene lookup returns CDR1 ENHRY and CDR2 SYGVKD. The CDR3 coding sequence is TGTGCCATCAGTGAAGGGGGCTCCTACGAGCAATACTTC. It encodes CAISEGGSYEQYF.

The CDR3 bases are TGTGCCATCGGATCCGATGAACCGGGACTAGCGGGCACCGGGGAGCTGTTTTTT. Translated, it gives CAIGSDEPGLAGTGELFF. The rearrangement links TRBV10-3 to TRBJ2-2; 12 bases are a match to TRBD2. This CDR3 is 18 amino acids long. The germline V gene encodes CDR1 ENHRY and CDR2 SYGVKD. The J segment lost 4 bases and the V segment lost 8 bases, leaving 14 bases of the junction unmatched.

This clone is a singleton in its sample. CDR3 coding DNA: TGTGCCAGCAGCCCCGGGACACTAAATCAGCCCCAGCATTTT. Translated, it gives CASSPGTLNQPQHF. The chain employs TRBV7-2 and TRBJ1-5; D perhaps matches TRBD1 (6 bases). This CDR3 is 14 amino acids long. Germline V gives CDR1 SGHTA, CDR2 FQGNSA. Trimming left V 5 bases short and J 4 bases short, with 12 bases between.

This clone was recorded a few times. The rearrangement uses TRBV6-1 and TRBJ2-5, with 10 bases matching TRBD2. The ends lost 6 bases at V and 5 bases at J; junction bases unmatched: 9. This CDR3 contains 15 residues. Germline V CDR1 and CDR2: MNHNS, SASEGT. This CDR3 reads CASRPGSGGSETQYF. CDR3 DNA sequence: TGTGCCAGCAGGCCGGGTAGCGGGGGGAGTGAGACCCAGTACTTC.

The sample holds a few counts of this clone. The chain uses TRBV28 and TRBJ1-2, with a possible D match to TRBD1 (5 bases). Germline-derived CDR1 and CDR2 are MDHEN and SYDVKM. CDR3 length equals 16 residues. V lost 2 bases and J lost 4, with 17 bases in between. The CDR3 reads CASSLGSDRGLYGYTF. CDR3 bases: TGTGCCAGCAGTTTAGGATCCGATAGGGGACTCTATGGCTACACCTTC.

This clone was seen only once. The rearrangement uses TRBV29-1 and TRBJ2-2; TRBD1 matches at 9 bases. V was clipped by 6 bases and J by 6 bases; unmatched bases: 11. Per the germline V gene, CDR1 is SQVTM and CDR2 is ANQGSEA. The CDR3 length is 15 residues. DNA of the CDR3: TGCAGCGTAGAAACCGGGACAGGGCGGTCCGGGGAGCTGTTTTTT. Amino acids: CSVETGTGRSGELFF.

V gene TRBV6-6 combines with J gene TRBJ1-4; the match to TRBD1 covers 9 bases. CDR1 is MNHNY and CDR2 is SVGAGI in the germline V gene (reference sequence). The CDR3 totals 15 residues. Trimming cost V 7 bases and J 8 bases; bases outside gene matches: 11. The CDR3 DNA reads as TGTGCCAGCACCAAAAGGGGGACAGGGCTGGAAAAACTGTTTTTT. It translates to CASTKRGTGLEKLFF.

The genes are TRBV28 and TRBJ1-3, with D unclear. Trimming shortened V by 2 bases and J by 6 bases, and 5 bases separated the two germline ends. Germline V gene sequence: CDR1 MDHEN, CDR2 SYDVKM. The CDR3 has 12 residues. The CDR3 DNA reads as TGTGCCAGCAGTTTACCCCAAAACACCATATATTTT. Translated: CASSLPQNTIYF. Full variable domain (remainder filled in from reference TRBV28 and TRBJ1-3): DVKVTQSSRYLVKRTGEKVFLECVQDMDHENMFWYRQDPGLGLRLIYFSYDVKMKEKGDIPEGYSVSREKKERFSLILESASTNQTSMYLCASSLPQNTIYFGEGSWLTVV.

In this sample, this clone turned up once. The chain is built from TRBV5-6 and TRBJ2-7, with 7 bases fitting TRBD2. CDR3 length equals 16 residues. V gave up 0 bases and J gave up 4 bases; unmatched junction bases: 10. The V gene's germline CDR1 is SGHDT and CDR2 YYEEEE. CDR3 sequence (DNA): TGTGCCAGCAGCTTGGGGGCGGGGGAAGGGGCGTACGAGCAGTACTTC. It translates to CASSLGAGEGAYEQYF.

This clone was found a few times. The chain is built from TRBV18 and TRBJ2-5; D is undetermined. Germline lookup yields CDR1 KGHSH and CDR2 LQKENI. The CDR3 covers 14 residues. V was clipped by 6 bases and J by 1 base, with 12 bases between them. The chain's CDR3 is CASSQSATQETQYF. The CDR3 DNA follows: TGTGCCAGCTCTCAAAGCGCAACCCAAGAGACCCAGTACTTC. Variable domain in full (rest from reference TRBV18 and TRBJ2-5): NAGVMQNPRHLVRRRGQEARLRCSPMKGHSHVYWYRQLPEEGLKFMVYLQKENIIDESGMPKERFSAEFPKEGPSILRIQQVVRGDSAAYFCASSQSATQETQYFGPGTRLLVL.